Shown below are 26 T cell receptor beta chains from a single sample sequenced in a study of breast tumors, draining lymph nodes, adjacent tissues. TCRdb ran MiXCR on the multiplex PCR reads and lists one entry per CDR3 protein. Of some 15,000 distinct CDR3 sequences in the sample, about half were seen once. Sequenced sample: tumor-adjacent breast tissue. The receptors were sampled from a female donor with breast cancer. Some clones in this sample may be carry-over from other donors' samples.

Only a few counts were recorded for this clonotype. This sequence joins TRBV12-3 or TRBV12-4 and TRBJ1-2, with 8 bases that match TRBD1. The CDR3 consists of 16 residues. The ends lost 5 bases at V and 0 bases at J; junction bases unmatched: 8. CDR3 DNA sequence: TGTGCCAGCAGTCCGGGACAGGCGCCTACTAACTATGGCTACACCTTC. As protein: CASSPGQAPTNYGYTF.

The CDR3 region is CASSPGQGREQYF. CDR3 nucleotides: TGTGCCAGCAGCCCCGGACAGGGGCGCGAGCAGTACTTC. The chain links TRBV11-3 to TRBJ2-7, with 9 bases matching TRBD1. From germline, CDR1 is SGHNT and CDR2 YENEEA. Trimming cost V 5 bases and J 6 bases; bases outside gene matches: 5. The CDR3 covers 13 residues.

This clonotype is medium-sized. The chain couples TRBV6-1 to TRBJ2-3; 7 nucleotides align to TRBD2. V shed 6 bases and J 4 bases; nucleotides not matched to a gene: 13. The length of the CDR3 is 16 residues. Germline V CDR1 and CDR2: MNHNS, SASEGT. CDR3 sequence reads: CASRIQAGYVSDTQYF. Written as DNA, the CDR3 is TGTGCCAGCAGAATACAAGCGGGATACGTGTCAGATACGCAGTATTTT.

CDR3 bases: TGCAGTGCTAGCGCAGGGGGCGGAACAGATACGCAGTATTTT. This codes for CSASAGGGTDTQYF. The chain recombines TRBV20-1 with TRBJ2-3; TRBD1 aligns across 8 bases. The germline CDR1 and CDR2 sequences are DFQATT and SNEGSKA (reference sequence). Germline trimming cut 3 bases from V and 3 bases from J; bases unmatched to any gene: 5. This CDR3 contains 14 residues.

This clonotype was observed at least ten times. A much more abundant neighbour one base away suggests this may be a read error. The genes are TRBV12-3 or TRBV12-4 and TRBJ2-7, with D tentatively TRBD2 (5 bases). This CDR3 comprises 15 residues. V was pared by 6 bases and J by 6 bases, with 21 bases between. The DNA for the CDR3 is TGTGCCAGCAGAAGCGGAGAAGGGCAACTTGGCGAGCAGTACTTC. The encoded protein is CASRSGEGQLGEQYF.

This clonotype is judged large. This chain links TRBV6-2 or TRBV6-3 with TRBJ2-7; the D is unclear. The CDR3 has 12 amino acids. Trimming cost V 8 bases and J 0 bases, with 8 bases left between them. CDR1 is MNHEY and CDR2 is SVGEGT in the germline V gene. The CDR3 is CASCDVSYEQYF. Here the CDR3 DNA reads TGTGCCAGCTGTGACGTCTCCTACGAGCAGTACTTC.

The CDR3 reads CASTPDRRTMNTEAFF. CDR3 coding DNA: TGTGCCAGCACTCCGGACAGGAGGACAATGAACACTGAAGCTTTCTTT. This chain uses TRBV2 with TRBJ1-1; TRBD1 matches 7 bases. V dropped 7 bases and J dropped 0; count of bases not matched to a gene: 11. This CDR3 spans 16 amino acids. Looked up from germline, CDR1 is SNHLY and CDR2 is FYNNEI. Filled out from reference TRBV2 and TRBJ1-1, the complete variable domain reads EPEVTQTPSHQVTQMGQEVILRCVPISNHLYFYWYRQILGQKVEFLVSFYNNEISEKSEIFDDQFSVERPDGSNFTLKIRSTKLEDSAMYFCASTPDRRTMNTEAFFGQGTRLTVV.

By sample share, this clonotype is medium-sized (0.01 to 0.1%). The chain couples TRBV5-1 to TRBJ2-7; the D gene could be TRBD1 or TRBD2 (5 bases each). The germline gives CDR1 SGHRS, CDR2 YFSETQ. The CDR3 has 14 amino acids. The V gene lost 2 bases and the J gene lost 2 bases, with 11 bases spanning the gap. The CDR3 nucleotides read TGCGCCAGCAGCTTCGGGGCCCCGGCCTACGAGCAGTACTTC. Its protein product is CASSFGAPAYEQYF.

The rearrangement uses TRBV28 and TRBJ1-4; 7 bases line up with TRBD1. In germline, CDR1 is MDHEN, CDR2 SYDVKM. Trimming removed 5 bases from V and 4 bases from J; junction bases left unmatched: 4. CDR3 length equals 14 residues. The CDR3 DNA sequence: TGTGCCAGCAGTAGGACAGGTGTTAATGAAAAACTGTTTTTT. It yields the protein CASSRTGVNEKLFF.

The chain joins TRBV6-2 or TRBV6-3 to TRBJ2-5; 11 bases fit TRBD2. J lost 7 bases, V lost 3 bases, and 13 bases had no gene match. Germline loops: CDR1 MNHEY, CDR2 SVGEGT. The CDR3 is made up of 17 amino acids. The CDR3 here is CASSYGGTSGGSGTQYF. The CDR3 nucleotides read TGTGCCAGCAGTTATGGCGGGACTAGCGGAGGGAGTGGGACCCAGTACTTC.

This clonotype has ten or more counts. The chain has TRBV6-1 and TRBJ2-7; 8 nucleotides agree with TRBD2. Germline assignment: CDR1 MNHNS and CDR2 SASEGT. The J segment lost 0 bases and the V segment lost 6 bases, leaving 1 base of the junction unmatched. The CDR3 covers 13 residues. CDR3 in amino acids: CASSGLASYEQYF. The CDR3 DNA reads as TGTGCCAGCAGCGGACTAGCCTCCTACGAGCAGTACTTC.

This rearrangement joins TRBV5-1 to TRBJ1-5; 9 bases are a match to TRBD1. CDR3 size: 16 residues. J lost 1 base, V lost 0 bases, and 2 bases had no gene match. Looked up from germline, CDR1 is SGHRS and CDR2 is YFSETQ. CDR3 region: CASSLGTGASNQPQHF. In DNA, the CDR3 is TGCGCCAGCAGCTTGGGGACAGGGGCCAGCAATCAGCCCCAGCATTTT. The full variable domain, in which reference TRBV5-1 and TRBJ1-5 provide the parts outside the CDR3, is KAGVTQTPRYLIKTRGQQVTLSCSPISGHRSVSWYQQTPGQGLQFLFEYFSETQRNKGNFPGRFSGRQFSNSRSEMNVSTLELGDSALYLCASSLGTGASNQPQHFGDGTRLSIL.

In its sample, this clonotype was seen many times. This chain uses TRBV5-5 with TRBJ2-4; TRBD1 or TRBD2 may be the D gene (5 bases each). The germline CDR1 and CDR2 sequences are SGHKS and YYEKEE (reference sequence). The CDR3 consists of 16 residues. V shed 2 bases and J shed 6 bases, with 18 bases lying between them. CDR3 sequence reads: CASSFRGDAKANIQYF. CDR3 DNA sequence: TGTGCCAGCAGCTTTCGAGGGGACGCCAAGGCAAACATTCAGTACTTC.

This clonotype ranks as medium-sized. This chain connects TRBV2 to TRBJ1-3, with D unresolved. This CDR3 is built from 12 residues. Between the trimmed V and J ends, which lost 4 bases and 5 bases, there was a span of 6 bases. CDR1 and CDR2 (germline): SNHLY, FYNNEI. CDR3 in DNA: TGTGCCAGCAGTGTACAGCGAAACACCATATATTTT. Translating it yields CASSVQRNTIYF.

The chain carries TRBV25-1 and TRBJ1-1; D gene unclear. The CDR3 is 15 amino acids. Trimming cost V 1 base and J 0 bases, with 9 bases left between them. The germline V gene encodes CDR1 MGHDK and CDR2 SYGVNS. CDR3 protein: CASSESRRMNTEAFF. The DNA for the CDR3 is TGTGCCAGCAGTGAATCCCGTCGCATGAACACTGAAGCTTTCTTT. Filled out from reference TRBV25-1 and TRBJ1-1, the complete variable domain reads EADIYQTPRYLVIGTGKKITLECSQTMGHDKMYWYQQDPGMELHLIHYSYGVNSTEKGDLSSESTVSRIRTEHFPLTLESARPSHTSQYLCASSESRRMNTEAFFGQGTRLTVV.

Turning to this clonotype: Compared with germline, one end of the junction differs, possibly owing to a read error. The chain uses TRBV7-2 and TRBJ2-1; TRBD1 matches 8 bases. Germline loops: CDR1 SGHTA, CDR2 FQGNSA. The CDR3 consists of 16 residues. CDR3 in amino acids: CASSLAPGQVYNEQFF. The CDR3 coding sequence is TGTGCCAGCAGCTTAGCTCCGGGACAGGTATACAACGAGCAGTTCTTC.

This clonotype is medium-sized. This chain uses TRBV20-1 with TRBJ2-7; D unresolved. Germline values: CDR1 DFQATT, CDR2 SNEGSKA (reference sequence). The CDR3 loop spans 14 amino acids. V was cut by 6 bases and J by 3 bases, with 18 bases left in between. The CDR3 spells CSAQSADGYYEQYF. The CDR3 DNA reads as TGCAGTGCCCAATCGGCGGACGGATACTACGAGCAGTACTTC.

By proportion, this clonotype is medium-sized. The chain couples TRBV10-1 to TRBJ2-7, with 10 bases that match TRBD2. CDR1 is WNHNN and CDR2 is SYGVQD in the germline V gene (reference sequence). This CDR3 has 13 residues. J was trimmed by 6 bases and V by 4 bases; bases with no gene match: 3. DNA of the CDR3: TGCGCCAGCAGTGCTAGCGGGAGATCCGAGCAGTACTTC. It codes for CASSASGRSEQYF.

The rearrangement joins TRBV7-9 to TRBJ1-2; TRBD1 is a possible D gene (5 bases). CDR3 length: 13 residues. Germline loops: CDR1 SEHNR, CDR2 FQNEAQ (reference sequence). Trimming took off 2 bases at V and 8 bases at J, with 12 bases between the two ends. CDR3 bases: TGTGCCAGCAGCTTACAGGGATCCAGCGGCTACACCTTC. It translates to CASSLQGSSGYTF.

CDR3 sequence reads: CASSEVGFRNQPQHF. CDR3 bases: TGTGCCAGCAGTGAAGTAGGGTTTCGCAATCAGCCCCAGCATTTT. This chain connects TRBV6-1 to TRBJ1-5; no firm D call. CDR1 and CDR2 (germline): MNHNS, SASEGT. Trimming removed 1 base at V and 2 bases at J, with 9 bases between. This CDR3 is built from 15 residues.

The V call is TRBV7-9, the J call TRBJ2-5, with D unclear. Trimming cost V 1 base and J 7 bases, with 7 bases left between them. This CDR3 has 12 residues. CDR1 SEHNR and CDR2 FQNEAQ come from the germline V gene (reference sequence). The CDR3 DNA sequence: TGTGCCAGCAGCTTAGTTAGAGGGACCCAGTACTTC. It is translated as CASSLVRGTQYF.

Note on this clonotype: Given the absence of the conserved phenylalanine or tryptophan at the CDR3 end, a read error is likely. The V gene is TRBV12-3 or TRBV12-4, the J gene TRBJ1-2, with D possibly being TRBD1 (5 bases). This CDR3 is 14 amino acids long. The CDR3 loop is CTSTPPGRNYGYTL. In DNA form, the CDR3 reads TGTACCAGCACACCTCCGGGACGGAACTATGGCTACACCCTC.

This clonotype has more than one count but fewer than ten. The chain links TRBV10-3 to TRBJ2-3, with D possibly TRBD1 on 6 matching bases. The CDR3 loop spans 16 amino acids. The germline V and J ends were trimmed by 2 bases and 5 bases, with 17 bases remaining between them. Germline CDR1 and CDR2: ENHRY and SYGVKD. In DNA form, the CDR3 reads TGTGCCATCAGTGAGCCATCCCGAGAAGGGGGAGATACGCAGTATTTT. Protein: CAISEPSREGGDTQYF.

As for this clonotype: One end of the junction fails to match germline, which may point to a read error. V is TRBV7-4 and J is TRBJ2-7, with D unclear. This CDR3 is 11 amino acids long. Germline CDR1 SGHVT, CDR2 SQSDAQ. The CDR3 protein is CASSLAYGQYF. CDR3 sequence (DNA): TGTGCCAGCAGCTTAGCTTACGGGCAGTACTTC.

V gene TRBV6-5 combines with J gene TRBJ2-1, with 7 nucleotides matching TRBD2. The CDR3 runs to 13 residues. Germline V lookup: CDR1 MNHEY, CDR2 SVGAGI. The CDR3, as DNA: TGTGCTAGCGATCGGGGGGTCGGTAATGAGCAGTTCTTC. This gives the protein CASDRGVGNEQFF.

This clonotype was counted ten times or more. This rearrangement joins TRBV9 to TRBJ1-5; D may be TRBD1 (5 bases). CDR3 length equals 15 residues. The germline V gene has CDR1 SGDLS and CDR2 YYNGEE. V was shortened by 0 bases and J by 5 bases, with 12 bases between the two germline ends. CDR3 sequence: CASSVGQQADQPQHF. CDR3 DNA sequence: TGTGCCAGCAGCGTAGGGCAACAGGCCGATCAGCCCCAGCATTTT. The entire variable domain, with the rest obtained from reference TRBV9 and TRBJ1-5, is as follows: DSGVTQTPKHLITATGQRVTLRCSPRSGDLSVYWYQQSLDQGLQFLIQYYNGEERAKGNILERFSAQQFPDLHSELNLSSLELGDSALYFCASSVGQQADQPQHFGDGTRLSIL.